The 5 T cell receptor beta chains reported below all come from one sample, sequenced in a study of OX40 agonist ivuxolimab in advanced cancers. Assay: immunoSEQ multiplex PCR; the TCRdb copy retains only in-frame clones and omits some. This sample has approximately 68,000 clones; almost 85% occur once, and the top ten carry more than 2%. The sample was CD4+ or CD8+ T cells sorted from blood, taken in a trial of the OX40 agonist ivuxolimab. The receptors here all came from an adult with an advanced solid tumor such as melanoma, head and neck, liver or kidney cancer.

The chain employs TRBV11-2 and TRBJ1-5; TRBD1 aligns across 8 bases. Germline CDR1 SGHAT, CDR2 FQNNGV. The V segment lost 5 bases and the J segment 7 bases; nucleotides outside the gene matches: 10. This CDR3 comprises 15 residues. The CDR3 DNA reads as TGTGCCAGCAGCACATCTCAGGGGGCTGGGCAGCCCCAGCATTTT. Amino acids: CASSTSQGAGQPQHF.

The rearrangement joins TRBV6-6 to TRBJ1-2, with a tentative D call TRBD1 (6 bases). With 6 bases removed from V and 3 bases from J, the gap between germline ends came to 20 bases. This CDR3 comprises 16 residues. Per the germline V gene, CDR1 is MNHNY and CDR2 is SVGAGI (reference sequence). CDR3 amino acids: CASSEKKGGLDYGYTF. DNA of the CDR3: TGTGCCAGCAGCGAGAAGAAGGGGGGGCTCGACTATGGCTACACCTTC.

The chain joins TRBV5-4 to TRBJ2-2; D may match TRBD1 or TRBD2 (5 bases each). V lost 0 bases to trimming and J lost 1 base, with 10 bases between them. The CDR3 totals 16 residues. The germline V gene has CDR1 SGHNT and CDR2 YYREEE (reference sequence). The CDR3 region has the DNA TGTGCCAGCAGCTTGGGCCAGGGACGGAACACCGGGGAGCTGTTTTTT. Encoded protein: CASSLGQGRNTGELFF.

The V gene is TRBV6-1, the J gene TRBJ2-5; perhaps TRBD1 as D (5 bases). Looked up from germline, CDR1 is MNHNS and CDR2 is SASEGT. The CDR3 spans 12 residues. Trimming pared 4 bases from V and 4 bases from J, leaving 7 bases between. The DNA of the CDR3 is TGTGCCAGCAGTGCAAGGGGAGAGACCCAGTACTTC. Its protein is CASSARGETQYF.

This sequence joins TRBV15 and TRBJ2-5; D is ambiguous. The CDR3 consists of 16 residues. Germline V CDR1 and CDR2: LNHNV, YYDKDF (reference sequence). V shed 0 bases and J shed 1 base, with 12 bases lying between them. In DNA form, the CDR3 reads TGTGCCACCAGCAGAGATTATTCCGGGCCCCAAGAGACCCAGTACTTC. Translating gives CATSRDYSGPQETQYF.